Sequencing of this T cell receptor (beta chain) was carried out in a study of siplizumab effects on memory and regulatory T cells. General study findings and limits: Poor capture below about 10^-5 frequency left most alloreactive clones unmapped to unstimulated subsets.

This clone has only a few counts. Its antigen is undetermined. Each sample had roughly 10^5 TCR templates assayed. Assay used: immunoSEQ multiplex PCR; TCRdb lists only in-frame clones, some missing. The repertoire holds approximately 65,000 clones, less than 90% seen once, with 3.5% to 4% in the top ten. This CDR3 region has 15 residues. From germline, CDR1 is SGDLS and CDR2 YYNGEE. With 3 bases clipped from V and 4 bases from J, the junction kept 7 bases outside the gene matches. The specimen was memory CD4+ T cells sorted from blood. The clonotype originates from a human donor in good health. The J gene is TRBJ1-2, the V gene TRBV9; 9 bases fit TRBD1. The CDR3 sequence: CASSDSGTGLYGYTF. The DNA of the CDR3 is TGTGCCAGCAGCGATTCCGGGACAGGGCTCTATGGCTACACCTTC.